Following are 9 T cell receptor beta chains from one sample sequenced in a study of blood T cell repertoires in COVID-19. Some clones are missing from TCRdb's copy, which holds only in-frame ones; the method was immunoSEQ multiplex PCR. The data hold 12,000 or so clones, with 75% to 90% observed a single time. The sequenced material came from peripheral blood. The receptors were sampled from a human donor in a cohort sampled during active COVID-19.

V gene TRBV5-5 combines with J gene TRBJ2-3; TRBD2 matches 14 bases. J was trimmed by 8 bases and V by 2 bases; bases with no gene match: 1. The CDR3 is 14 amino acids. Germline V lookup: CDR1 SGHKS, CDR2 YYEKEE (reference sequence). The CDR3 region has the DNA TGTGCCAGCAGCTTTGGGACTAGCGGGGGTACGCAGTATTTT. Translation gives CASSFGTSGGTQYF.

The chain recombines TRBV5-6 with TRBJ2-1; D is possibly TRBD2 (6 bases). Trimming removed 3 bases at V and 3 bases at J, with 13 bases between. CDR3 length equals 15 residues. The germline V gene encodes CDR1 SGHDT and CDR2 YYEEEE. For the CDR3, the DNA is TGTGCCAGCAGCTCGGACTACACCTTCTACAATGAGCAGTTCTTC. Translated, it gives CASSSDYTFYNEQFF.

The V and J genes are TRBV2 and TRBJ1-3; 9 bases align to TRBD1. V lost 8 bases, J lost 2 bases, and 7 bases stayed unmatched. The CDR3 has 15 amino acids. Germline V gives CDR1 SNHLY, CDR2 FYNNEI. As DNA, the CDR3 is TGTGCCAGCGACGGGACAGGGTGGGCTGGAAACACCATATATTTT. Amino acids: CASDGTGWAGNTIYF.

This clone is medium-sized. The V and J genes are TRBV9 and TRBJ1-5; D unclear. Germline assignment: CDR1 SGDLS and CDR2 YYNGEE. The CDR3 is 12 residues long. The V and J ends lost 4 bases and 3 bases respectively, with 5 bases between them. CDR3 coding DNA: TGTGCCAGCAGCCGGGACAATCAGCCCCAGCATTTT. It yields the protein CASSRDNQPQHF. The complete variable domain, with remaining parts taken from reference TRBV9 and TRBJ1-5, reads DSGVTQTPKHLITATGQRVTLRCSPRSGDLSVYWYQQSLDQGLQFLIQYYNGEERAKGNILERFSAQQFPDLHSELNLSSLELGDSALYFCASSRDNQPQHFGDGTRLSIL.

The chain is built from TRBV15 and TRBJ2-7; TRBD1 matches 10 bases. V trimming: 4 bases; J trimming: 10 bases; junction bases outside the gene matches: 7. CDR1 and CDR2 from the germline V gene are LNHNV and YYDKDF (reference sequence). The CDR3 runs to 13 residues. CDR3 nucleotide sequence: TGTGCCACCAGCACCCGGGACAGGGGTCCTCAGTACTTC. Amino acids: CATSTRDRGPQYF.

This sequence joins TRBV18 and TRBJ2-5; 8 nucleotides line up with TRBD2. Germline CDR1 is KGHSH and CDR2 is LQKENI. V lost 1 base, J lost 4 bases, and 8 bases stayed unmatched. The CDR3 consists of 16 residues. The DNA of the CDR3 is TGTGCCAGCTCACCACAGGCCCCGGGAGGGGGAGAGACCCAGTACTTC. Translation gives CASSPQAPGGGETQYF.

This chain uses TRBV12-2 with TRBJ2-1; the table's D call, TRBD2, was not checked against the DNA. TRBV12-2 is annotated as a pseudogene. The CDR3 length is 18 residues. The CDR3 reads CASRLGGLAGVPYNEQFF. In DNA form, the CDR3 reads TGTGCAAGTCGCTTAGGAGGACTAGCGGGAGTACCTTACAATGAGCAGTTCTTC.

This chain connects TRBV5-1 to TRBJ1-1, with TRBD1 as a possible D gene (6 bases). The V end was cut by 1 base, the J end by 7 bases, with 17 bases between. CDR1 and CDR2 (germline): SGHRS, YFSETQ. This CDR3 has 15 amino acids. Written as DNA, the CDR3 is TGCGCCAGCAGCTTGTCGGGGGGGCGTGAGGTTGAAGCTTTCTTT. Translated: CASSLSGGREVEAFF.

This clone was observed a handful of times. The chain links TRBV2 to TRBJ1-2; maybe TRBD1 (5 bases). CDR3 length equals 13 residues. V shed 4 bases and J shed 5 bases, with 11 bases lying between them. In germline, CDR1 is SNHLY, CDR2 FYNNEI. The CDR3 DNA follows: TGTGCCAGCAGTGTCCGAGACAGATATGGCTACACCTTC. Amino acid sequence: CASSVRDRYGYTF.